This entry lists 18 T cell receptor beta chains sequenced from one sample in a study of T cell responses to AZD1222 COVID-19 vaccine. Sequencing was performed with immunoSEQ multiplex PCR; in TCRdb, only in-frame clones are kept and a portion is missing. This sample yields fewer than 110,000 clones, of which roughly 89% are seen a single time; under 50% belongs to the top ten. This material consisted of peripheral blood, taken on day 0 of AZD1222 vaccination. Receptors were obtained from an adult in good health.

The chain links TRBV6-6 to TRBJ2-7; D is unresolved. V lost 6 bases to trimming and J lost 0 bases, with 18 bases between them. Per germline, CDR1 MNHNY and CDR2 SVGAGI (reference sequence). The CDR3 runs 16 residues. The CDR3 loop is CASRKGHFSSSYEQYF. The DNA for the CDR3 is TGTGCCAGCAGAAAGGGTCATTTTTCGAGCTCCTACGAGCAGTACTTC.

The J gene is TRBJ2-7, the V gene TRBV5-1; D tentatively reads TRBD1 or TRBD2 (5 bases each). The CDR3 consists of 17 residues. Trimming stripped 0 bases from V and 5 bases from J, with 21 bases between. Germline V CDR1 and CDR2: SGHRS, YFSETQ. The CDR3 nucleotides read TGCGCCAGCAGCTTGGCCGGGACCACTTTAGGGTACGACGAGCAGTACTTC. Translated: CASSLAGTTLGYDEQYF.

V usage is TRBV6-5 and J usage is TRBJ1-6; D not certain. This CDR3 is built from 15 residues. The germline V gene has CDR1 MNHEY and CDR2 SVGAGI. The V end lost 0 bases, the J end lost 7 bases, and 10 bases lay between the germline ends. CDR3 sequence (DNA): TGTGCCAGCAGTTACTCCACCCGGACGAATTCACCCCTCCACTTT. Translation gives CASSYSTRTNSPLHF.

The rearrangement links TRBV28 to TRBJ2-2, with D tentatively TRBD2 (6 bases). Germline V lookup: CDR1 MDHEN, CDR2 SYDVKM. The length of the CDR3 is 15 residues. The ends were cut back, 3 bases at V and 3 bases at J, with 11 bases in the middle. The CDR3 DNA sequence: TGTGCCAGCAGTTTTGGGGGGATTCACACCGGGGAGCTGTTTTTT. This translates into CASSFGGIHTGELFF.

The chain uses TRBV19 and TRBJ2-7; D might be TRBD2 (5 bases). There are 15 residues in the CDR3. With 3 bases removed from V and 3 bases from J, the gap between germline ends came to 15 bases. Germline V CDR1 and CDR2: LNHDA, SQIVND (reference sequence). CDR3 sequence: CASSIQDSLVYEQYF. The CDR3 region has the DNA TGTGCCAGTAGTATCCAGGACTCCCTGGTCTACGAGCAGTACTTC.

The chain couples TRBV11-2 to TRBJ2-7; the D gene is possibly TRBD2 (6 bases). The V gene lost 1 base and the J gene lost 0 bases, with 7 bases spanning the gap. This CDR3 comprises 14 residues. Germline CDR1 and CDR2: SGHAT and FQNNGV. Written as DNA, the CDR3 is TGTGCCAGCAGCTTAGCTAGCGTCTCCTACGAGCAGTACTTC. It yields the protein CASSLASVSYEQYF.

This clone was counted a single time. This chain links TRBV6-4 with TRBJ2-4, with TRBD1 matching 8 bases. J lost 3 bases, V lost 3 bases, and 7 bases had no gene match. The CDR3 contains 16 residues. Germline values: CDR1 MRHNA, CDR2 SNTAGT. CDR3 DNA sequence: TGTGCCAGCAGTGAATCGTCAGGGGGCGGCAAAAACATTCAGTACTTC. Its translation: CASSESSGGGKNIQYF.

This clone was seen a single time. The chain couples TRBV4-1 to TRBJ2-7; 10 bases fit TRBD2. J gave up 2 bases and V 8 bases, and 9 bases lay outside the gene matches. This CDR3 is built from 15 residues. The germline V gene has CDR1 MGHRA and CDR2 YSYEKL. CDR3 nucleotides: TGCGCCAGCGCGACCGGGACTAGCGTAACCTACGAGCAGTACTTC. Translated, it gives CASATGTSVTYEQYF.

V and J are TRBV18 and TRBJ2-3; tentative D call: TRBD2 (6 bases). V dropped 4 bases and J dropped 0 bases, with 11 bases sitting between them. In germline, CDR1 is KGHSH, CDR2 LQKENI. There are 15 residues in the CDR3. This CDR3 reads CASSRLAISTDTQYF. The CDR3 nucleotides are TGTGCCAGCTCACGGCTAGCGATTAGCACAGATACGCAGTATTTT.

This chain joins TRBV27 and TRBJ2-7; possibly TRBD2 for D (6 bases). Germline CDR1 reads MNHEY; CDR2 reads SMNVEV (reference sequence). V lost 3 bases and J 5 bases, leaving 14 bases between the germline ends. This CDR3 comprises 14 residues. CDR3 loop: CASSFAGSYDEQYF. CDR3 bases: TGTGCCAGCAGTTTCGCGGGGTCCTACGACGAGCAGTACTTC.

A single count supports this clone. The chain has TRBV5-1 and TRBJ2-2; the D gene is possibly TRBD2 (5 bases). The V gene's germline CDR1 is SGHRS and CDR2 YFSETQ. The CDR3 runs 15 residues. Trimming pared 4 bases from V and 4 bases from J, leaving 14 bases between. The CDR3 DNA sequence: TGCGCCAGCAGCCCGGCCTCTCGGGGCACCGGGGAGCTGTTTTTT. Translation gives CASSPASRGTGELFF.

The chain combines TRBV19 with TRBJ1-3; D may be TRBD1 (5 bases). Germline V CDR1 and CDR2: LNHDA, SQIVND (reference sequence). The CDR3 contains 13 residues. Trimming took 7 bases from V and 6 from J, leaving 13 bases between them. The CDR3 sequence: CASTPRGENTIYF. Written as DNA, the CDR3 is TGTGCCAGTACCCCCCGGGGCGAAAACACCATATATTTT.

The gene calls are TRBV4-1 and TRBJ2-2; 10 nucleotides match TRBD2. Per the germline V gene, CDR1 is MGHRA and CDR2 is YSYEKL. V shed 1 base and J 5 bases; nucleotides not matched to a gene: 4. This CDR3 has 16 amino acids. The CDR3 DNA follows: TGCGCCAGCAGCCAAGCTTCTAGCGGGAGTACCGGGGAGCTGTTTTTT. Amino acid sequence: CASSQASSGSTGELFF.

This chain joins TRBV28 and TRBJ2-7; D unresolved. The CDR3 totals 15 residues. The germline V gene encodes CDR1 MDHEN and CDR2 SYDVKM. With 2 bases removed from V and 4 bases from J, the gap between germline ends came to 15 bases. The CDR3 DNA reads as TGTGCCAGCAGTTTAGAGGCAGTGGTCAGGTACGAGCAGTACTTC. This encodes CASSLEAVVRYEQYF. The full variable domain, rest sourced from reference TRBV28 and TRBJ2-7, is DVKVTQSSRYLVKRTGEKVFLECVQDMDHENMFWYRQDPGLGLRLIYFSYDVKMKEKGDIPEGYSVSREKKERFSLILESASTNQTSMYLCASSLEAVVRYEQYFGPGTRLTVT.

The V gene is TRBV6-1, the J gene TRBJ2-2; TRBD2 is a possible D gene (5 bases). Between the trimmed V and J ends, which lost 4 bases and 4 bases, there was a span of 13 bases. This CDR3 has 15 residues. Germline V gene sequence: CDR1 MNHNS, CDR2 SASEGT. CDR3: CASSAAATLTGELFF. CDR3 nucleotide sequence: TGTGCCAGCAGTGCAGCGGCCACGCTCACCGGGGAGCTGTTTTTT.

The chain uses TRBV4-1 and TRBJ2-5, with TRBD2 matching 14 bases. CDR3 length equals 16 residues. Germline CDR1 is MGHRA and CDR2 is YSYEKL. V shed 4 bases and J 4 bases; nucleotides not matched to a gene: 5. In DNA form, the CDR3 reads TGCGCCAGCAGCCCTGGACTAGCGGGAGGTCTAGAGACCCAGTACTTC. This translates into CASSPGLAGGLETQYF.

V usage is TRBV28 and J usage is TRBJ2-7; tentatively, D is TRBD1 or TRBD2 (5 bases each). V was trimmed by 8 bases and J by 6 bases, leaving 17 bases between them. Germline V gene lookup returns CDR1 MDHEN and CDR2 SYDVKM. The CDR3 consists of 13 residues. This CDR3 is CASEGKGLGEQYF. CDR3 DNA: TGTGCCAGCGAGGGGAAGGGGCTCGGCGAGCAGTACTTC.

V gene TRBV27 combines with J gene TRBJ1-1, with TRBD1 as a possible D gene (5 bases). V was pared by 9 bases and J by 2 bases, with 22 bases between. CDR3 length equals 16 residues. The germline V gene has CDR1 MNHEY and CDR2 SMNVEV (reference sequence). CDR3 sequence: CASPLNGEGINTEAFF. The CDR3 coding sequence is TGTGCCAGTCCTCTTAATGGGGAGGGGATTAACACTGAAGCTTTCTTT.